The sequence of this T cell receptor (beta chain) was determined in a study of shared clonotypes between healthy human individuals. Study outcomes and limitations: Non-shared clonotypes showed lower generation probabilities than clonotypes common to all four donors.

A remark on this clone: Its antigen is currently unknown. Compared with germline, one end of the junction differs, possibly owing to a read error.

Clones were sequenced by immunoSEQ multiplex PCR, and TCRdb holds only the in-frame ones, with some missing. The table has about 770,000 clones, 72% seen once. CDR3 length: 15 amino acids. Germline V gene sequence: CDR1 LNHDA, CDR2 SQIVND (reference sequence). The J gene is TRBJ1-5, the V gene TRBV19; 9 bases align to TRBD1. The sequencing input was memory CD4+ T cells sorted from blood. Described subset: CD45RA-negative fraction. The receptor was derived from a woman aged 25-40 years in good health. As DNA, the CDR3 is TGTGCCAGTAGTATGGGACAGGGAAGGGATCAGGCCCAGCATTTT. Its translation: CASSMGQGRDQAQHF.